A selection of T cell receptor beta chains follows, all from one sample in a study of blood T cell repertoires in COVID-19. Assay used: immunoSEQ multiplex PCR; TCRdb lists only in-frame clones, some missing. Of 300,000 to 400,000 clones listed, roughly 86% are singletons. The specimen was peripheral blood. These receptors all come from a man aged 25 to 40 with COVID-19, enrolled during active disease. The CDR3 runs from the conserved cysteine through the conserved F or W. D genes are given only for firm matches. Clone size is shown for a subset of rows, as once, few, many or a class of expanded clone.

length	J	V	D	size	DNA	CDR3
16	TRBJ2-2	TRBV5-1	TRBD1	.	TGCGCCAGCAGCTCCGGACAGGGGGCTGGCACCGGGGAGCTGTTTTTT	CASSSGQGAGTGELFF
13	TRBJ2-7	TRBV3-1/TRBV3-2	TRBD1	.	TGTGCCAGCAGCCGGGGGACAGGCTACGAGCAGTACTTC	CASSRGTGYEQYF
17	TRBJ1-5	TRBV7-9	.	.	TGTGCCAGCAGCCGTGGGGTGCTGCAGGGGAGCAATCAGCCCCAGCATTTT	CASSRGVLQGSNQPQHF
13	TRBJ2-7	TRBV4-3	TRBD1	.	TGCGCCAGCAGCCAATACGGACAGGGCGAGCAGTACTTC	CASSQYGQGEQYF
13	TRBJ1-1	TRBV3-1/TRBV3-2	.	once	TGTGCCAGCAGCTCGAGGGGGACAATTGAAGCTTTCTTT	CASSSRGTIEAFF
14	TRBJ2-7	TRBV4-2	.	.	TGTGCCAGCAGCCAAGGAAACGGTGACTACGAGCAGTACTTC	CASSQGNGDYEQYF
16	TRBJ1-5	TRBV6-2/TRBV6-3	TRBD1	.	TGTGCCAGCAGTTACTTAGGGGGCCTGGGCAATCAGCCCCAGCATTTT	CASSYLGGLGNQPQHF
13	TRBJ1-1	TRBV21-1	.	.	TGTGCCAGCAGTGGACAGGGCGGGACTGAAGCTTTCTTT	CASSGQGGTEAFF
15	TRBJ1-2	TRBV5-4	.	.	TGTGCCAGCAGCGCCTACGGGGAGTTCAACTATGGCTACACCTTC	CASSAYGEFNYGYTF
16	TRBJ2-1	TRBV6-5	TRBD2	few	TGTGCCAGCAGTTCCGGACTGGAGCGGGGTGGCAATGAGCAGTTCTTC	CASSSGLERGGNEQFF
14	TRBJ2-4	TRBV6-1	.	.	TGTGCCAGCAGTGACAGGGCTGTCAAAAACATTCAGTACTTC	CASSDRAVKNIQYF
14	TRBJ2-7	TRBV28	TRBD1	.	TGTGCCAGCAGTGTGGGACAGGGGACGGGAGGGCAGTACTTC	CASSVGQGTGGQYF
14	TRBJ2-5	TRBV9	.	once	TGTGCCAGCAGCGTCGAGGCCGGCGTAGAGACCCAGTACTTC	CASSVEAGVETQYF
13	TRBJ2-7	TRBV29-1	.	.	TGCAGCGTTGTCGATATCGGGGCCTACGAGCAGTACTTC	CSVVDIGAYEQYF
12	TRBJ2-7	TRBV5-6	.	.	TGTGCCAGCAGCACTAGCTCCTACGAGCAGTACTTC	CASSTSSYEQYF
14	TRBJ1-5	TRBV5-3	.	.	TGTGCCATAGAGCCGGGACACCGCAATCAGCCCCAGCATTTT	CAIEPGHRNQPQHF
14	TRBJ1-1	TRBV5-5	.	.	TGTGCCAGCAGCTTGGATCAGGGTGTCACTGAAGCTTTCTTT	CASSLDQGVTEAFF
13	TRBJ2-5	TRBV9	.	.	TGTGCCAGCAGCAAAGGGGTCCAAGAGACCCAGTACTTC	CASSKGVQETQYF
16	TRBJ1-3	TRBV24-1	.	once	TGTGCCACCAGTGACCCAGGGTCGAGCTCTGGAAACACCATATATTTT	CATSDPGSSSGNTIYF
14	TRBJ2-7	TRBV18	TRBD1	few	TGTGCCAGCTCACACCGGGACAGGGGCTACGAGCAGTACTTC	CASSHRDRGYEQYF
16	TRBJ1-4	TRBV19	.	once	TGTGCCAGTAGTCTACTCGGCGAGGGCCAAGCCGAAAAACTGTTTTTT	CASSLLGEGQAEKLFF
14	TRBJ1-2	TRBV7-8	TRBD1	once	TGTGCCAGCAGCAGACCTCAGGGGGAAGGTGGCTACACCTTC	CASSRPQGEGGYTF
18	TRBJ2-2	TRBV3-1/TRBV3-2	TRBD2	.	TGTGCCAGCAGCCAAGATTTTCTAGCGGGAGGTGGTACCGGGGAGCTGTTTTTT	CASSQDFLAGGGTGELFF
15	TRBJ1-3	TRBV9	.	.	TGTGCCAGCAGCGTCGACACGAGCTCTGGAAACACCATATATTTT	CASSVDTSSGNTIYF
15	TRBJ2-1	TRBV2	.	.	TGTGCCAGCATCGGTTTGGTGAGCTCCTACAATGAGCAGTTCTTC	CASIGLVSSYNEQFF
15	TRBJ2-7	TRBV28	.	.	TGTGCCAGCAGTTTAACCGACTCAGTCGGGTACGAGCAGTACTTC	CASSLTDSVGYEQYF
13	TRBJ1-5	TRBV6-5	TRBD1	once	TGTGCCAGCAGCCTACAGGGGGCCCAGCCCCAGCATTTT	CASSLQGAQPQHF
13	TRBJ2-2	TRBV7-3	.	.	TGTGCCAGCAGCGCCATCGGCACCGGGGAGCTGTTTTTT	CASSAIGTGELFF
13	TRBJ2-5	TRBV7-8	.	.	TGTGCCAGCAGATTCCAGGGGCAGGAGACCCAGTACTTC	CASRFQGQETQYF
14	TRBJ2-7	TRBV3-1/TRBV3-2	.	.	TGTGCCAGCAGCCAATTACAGACCTCCTACGAGCAGTACTTC	CASSQLQTSYEQYF
12	TRBJ2-4	TRBV30	TRBD2	.	TGTGCCCGCGGGGGGCAGAAAAACATTCAGTACTTC	CARGGQKNIQYF
19	TRBJ1-5	TRBV23-1	TRBD1	.	TGCGCCAGCAGTCAATCGCTCTCGCGGGACAGAACAAACAATCAGCCCCAGCATTTT	CASSQSLSRDRTNNQPQHF
16	TRBJ2-1	TRBV3-1/TRBV3-2	TRBD2	.	TGTGCCAGCAGGCTACTTAGCGGGGGCCGAGACAATGAGCAGTTCTTC	CASRLLSGGRDNEQFF
14	TRBJ1-2	TRBV7-9	.	.	TGTGCCAGCAGCTTAGGGGGGCCTGGCTATGGCTACACCTTC	CASSLGGPGYGYTF
16	TRBJ1-5	TRBV27	.	.	TGTGCCAGCAGTTTTCTACCCAAAAATAGCAATCAGCCCCAGCATTTT	CASSFLPKNSNQPQHF
15	TRBJ2-1	TRBV18	TRBD1	.	TGTGCCAGCTCACCTCCCGGGACAGCGTACAATGAGCAGTTCTTC	CASSPPGTAYNEQFF
13	TRBJ1-1	TRBV18	.	once	TGTGCCAGCTCCCCGACAGAGAACACTGAAGCTTTCTTT	CASSPTENTEAFF
14	TRBJ2-7	TRBV5-6	TRBD2	.	TGTGCCAGCAGCTATAGCGGGATGGTCCACGAGCAGTACTTC	CASSYSGMVHEQYF
16	TRBJ2-7	TRBV4-2	TRBD1	.	TGTGCCAGCAGCCAAGACATGGAGACAGGGTTGTTCGAGCAGTACTTC	CASSQDMETGLFEQYF
14	TRBJ2-1	TRBV7-2	.	.	TGTGCCAGCAGCTTAGACAGAACCTACAATGAGCAGTTCTTC	CASSLDRTYNEQFF
17	TRBJ1-2	TRBV4-3	.	.	TGCGCCAGCAGCCAAGAATCCTCTCCCGCCCTAAACTATGGCTACACCTTC	CASSQESSPALNYGYTF
13	TRBJ1-2	TRBV10-3	.	.	TGTGCCATCAGAAGGACAGAAGACTATGGCTACACCTTC	CAIRRTEDYGYTF
13	TRBJ2-7	TRBV18	.	.	TGTGCCAGCTCCCAGAGCCGCGGGCCCGAGCAGTACTTC	CASSQSRGPEQYF
14	TRBJ2-7	TRBV7-3	TRBD1	once	TGTGCCAGCAGCCTAGACAGGGGACCCTACGAGCAGTACTTC	CASSLDRGPYEQYF
15	TRBJ1-1	TRBV19	.	once	TGTGCCAGTAGTCAAACCAGGGCCTCGAACACTGAAGCTTTCTTT	CASSQTRASNTEAFF
15	TRBJ2-7	TRBV7-2	.	.	TGTGCCAGCAGCTCCCAAAGTAGTTTCGTCTACGAGCAGTACTTC	CASSSQSSFVYEQYF
13	TRBJ2-7	TRBV19	TRBD1	.	TGTGCCACCTGGGACAGGAACTCCTACGAGCAGTACTTC	CATWDRNSYEQYF
13	TRBJ1-4	TRBV5-1	.	once	TGCGCCAGCAGCCCGGGCGCGGGTGAAAAACTGTTTTTT	CASSPGAGEKLFF
17	TRBJ1-6	TRBV7-9	.	.	TGTGCCAGCAGCTTAGAGGGGGTGGGGACAAATAATTCACCCCTCCACTTT	CASSLEGVGTNNSPLHF
16	TRBJ2-2	TRBV9	TRBD2	.	TGTGCCAGCAGCATCAGCGGGGGGGCCGCGGCCGGGGAGCTGTTTTTT	CASSISGGAAAGELFF
17	TRBJ2-5	TRBV18	TRBD2	.	TGTGCCAGCTCACCACGGGAGGGGCCGCCCCTCCAAGAGACCCAGTACTTC	CASSPREGPPLQETQYF
14	TRBJ1-2	TRBV27	TRBD1	.	TGTGCCAGCAGCAGGGGGGCCGCGGGGTATGGCTACACCTTC	CASSRGAAGYGYTF
13	TRBJ2-7	TRBV2	.	.	TGTGCCAGCAAAGGGGCAGGCCCCTACGAGCAGTACTTC	CASKGAGPYEQYF
16	TRBJ2-2	TRBV7-9	TRBD2	.	TGTGCCAGCAGCCCTCTAGCGGGAGGGCCCACCGGGGAGCTGTTTTTT	CASSPLAGGPTGELFF
16	TRBJ2-2	TRBV18	TRBD1	.	TGTGCCAGCTCACCGTCGGGACAGGGTGAGGCCGGGGAGCTGTTTTTT	CASSPSGQGEAGELFF
15	TRBJ1-4	TRBV15	.	.	TGTGCCACCAGCAGAGATAAGGGAGTGAATGAAAAACTGTTTTTT	CATSRDKGVNEKLFF
14	TRBJ2-7	TRBV5-1	TRBD1	.	TGCGCCAGCAGCCCGGACAGGGTCCCCTACGAGCAGTACTTC	CASSPDRVPYEQYF
13	TRBJ2-7	TRBV5-1	TRBD1	.	TGCGCCAGCAGGCCTGACAGGGGGCGAGAGCAGTACTTC	CASRPDRGREQYF
15	TRBJ2-7	TRBV4-3	.	.	TGCGCCAGCAGCCAAGATAACAGTGCGTCCTACGAGCAGTACTTC	CASSQDNSASYEQYF
13	TRBJ1-1	TRBV2	TRBD1	.	TGTGCCAGCTTACAGGGGGCTCGTACTGAAGCTTTCTTT	CASLQGARTEAFF